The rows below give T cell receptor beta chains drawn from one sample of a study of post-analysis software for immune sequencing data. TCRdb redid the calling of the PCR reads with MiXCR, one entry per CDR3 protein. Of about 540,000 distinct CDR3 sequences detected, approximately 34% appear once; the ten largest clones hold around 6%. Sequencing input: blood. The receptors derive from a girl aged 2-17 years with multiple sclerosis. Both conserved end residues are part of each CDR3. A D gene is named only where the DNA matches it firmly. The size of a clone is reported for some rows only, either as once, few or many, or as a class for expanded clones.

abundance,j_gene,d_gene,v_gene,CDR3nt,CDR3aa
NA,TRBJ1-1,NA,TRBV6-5,TGTGCCAGCAGTTACACCGGTACTGAAGCTTTCTTT,CASSYTGTEAFF
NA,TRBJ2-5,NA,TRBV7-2,TGTGCCAGCAGCCGAGGGGGGGCCCTCCGACAAGAGACCCAGTACTTC,CASSRGGALRQETQYF
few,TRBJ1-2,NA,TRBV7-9,TGTGCCAGCAGCCCCGTAGCACCCGGTGGCTACACCTTC,CASSPVAPGGYTF
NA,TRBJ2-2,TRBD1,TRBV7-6,TGTGCCAGCGCTAATACAGGGGGTAACACCGGGGAGCTGTTTTTT,CASANTGGNTGELFF
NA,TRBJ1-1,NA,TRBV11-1,TGTGCCAGCAGCGCCGGAGGCTGGGACACTGAAGCTTTCTTT,CASSAGGWDTEAFF
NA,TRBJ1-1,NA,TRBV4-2,TGTGCCAGCAGCCACCCGCTGAAGGACACTGAAGCTTTCTTT,CASSHPLKDTEAFF
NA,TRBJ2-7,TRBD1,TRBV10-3,TGTGCCGTTGACTCGGACAGGGGGCAAAATGAGCAGTACTTC,CAVDSDRGQNEQYF
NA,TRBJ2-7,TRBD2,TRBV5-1,TGCGCCAGCAGCCTGCCCGGAACTAGCGGGGTAAGCGACGAGCAGTACTTC,CASSLPGTSGVSDEQYF
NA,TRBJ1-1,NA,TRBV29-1,TGCAGCGTTAATATCGGTGCAATGAACACTGAAGCTTTCTTT,CSVNIGAMNTEAFF
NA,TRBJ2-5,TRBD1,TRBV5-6,TGTGCCAGCAGCGCGCCTCGGACAGGGAACCAAGAGACCCAGTACTTC,CASSAPRTGNQETQYF
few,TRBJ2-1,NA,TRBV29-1,TGCAGCGTTGAAAGAAGGGGATCCTTCTCCTACAATGAGCAGTTCTTC,CSVERRGSFSYNEQFF
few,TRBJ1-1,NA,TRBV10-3,TGTGCCATCAGCGCAAAGGGTAACACTGAAGCTTTCTTT,CAISAKGNTEAFF
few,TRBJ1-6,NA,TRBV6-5,TGTGCCAGCAGTTATTTCGCGACGGCTCTTAATTCACCCCTCCACTTT,CASSYFATALNSPLHF
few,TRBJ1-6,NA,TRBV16,TGTGCCAGCAGCCTCTCCCGGGCGGCCGGCAATTCACCCCTCCACTTT,CASSLSRAAGNSPLHF
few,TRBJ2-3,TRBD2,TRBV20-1,TGCAGTGCTAGTGGTGGACTAGCGGGGGGGAATAGGGCAGATACGCAGTATTTT,CSASGGLAGGNRADTQYF
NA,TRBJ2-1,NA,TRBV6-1,TGTGCCAGCTCACTCAGAGGGACTGATTTCCGGTTCCTCTCCTACAATGAGCAGTTCTTC,CASSLRGTDFRFLSYNEQFF
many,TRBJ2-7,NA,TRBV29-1,TGCAGCGTTCGGGCCTTCTACGAGCAGTACTTC,CSVRAFYEQYF
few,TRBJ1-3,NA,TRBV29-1,TGCAGCGCCTCCGAAGGGACTCTTGGAAACACCATATATTTT,CSASEGTLGNTIYF
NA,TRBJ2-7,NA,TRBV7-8,TGTGCCAGCAGCTTAAGCGCGTACCGCTCCTACAATGAGCAGTACTTC,CASSLSAYRSYNEQYF
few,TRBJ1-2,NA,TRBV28,TGTGCCAGCAGTTTCCAGGGTTTCGGCTACACCTTC,CASSFQGFGYTF
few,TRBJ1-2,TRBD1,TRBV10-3,TGTGCCATCAAACCCTTACAGGGGGCGAACTATGGCTACACCTTC,CAIKPLQGANYGYTF
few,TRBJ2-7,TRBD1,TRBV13,TGTGCCAGCAGCTTTAGAAACCGGAGGACAGGGGACGAGCAGTACTTC,CASSFRNRRTGDEQYF
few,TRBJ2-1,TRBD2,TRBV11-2,TGTGCCAGCAGCGTGACTAGCGGGGGGGCGGGCAATGAGCAGTTCTTC,CASSVTSGGAGNEQFF
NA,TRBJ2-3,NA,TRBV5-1,TGCGCCAGCAGCTTGCTCCGGGACTTCGGCACAGATACGCAGTATTTT,CASSLLRDFGTDTQYF
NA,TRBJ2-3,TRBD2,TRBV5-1,TGCGCCAGCAGCTTGGGGGCGGGGGTCAACACAGATACGCAGTATTTT,CASSLGAGVNTDTQYF
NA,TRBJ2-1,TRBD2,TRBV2,TGTGCCAGCAGCCCTTTTGGCGGGGGAAAGCAGTTCTTC,CASSPFGGGKQFF
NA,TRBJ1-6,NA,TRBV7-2,TGTGCCAGCAGGGGGTATGATTCACCCCTCCACTTT,CASRGYDSPLHF
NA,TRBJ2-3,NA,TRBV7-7,TGTGCTAGCAGCTCCCTTGAAAGGGGGGCTTCCACAGATACGCAGTATTTT,CASSSLERGASTDTQYF
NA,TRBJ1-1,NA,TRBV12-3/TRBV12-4,TGTGCCAGCAGGCCCTTCATAGGAGAAGCTTTCTTT,CASRPFIGEAFF
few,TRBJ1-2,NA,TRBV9,TGTGCCAGCAGCGTTTCTTCTCTGGACCCCACCAACTATGGCTACACCTTC,CASSVSSLDPTNYGYTF
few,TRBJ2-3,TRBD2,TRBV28,TGTGCCAGCTCCTACGGGCGGGGGGGTGATACGCAGTATTTT,CASSYGRGGDTQYF
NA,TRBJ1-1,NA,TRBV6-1,TGTGCCAGCAGTGAACTCTCTGAAGCTTTCTTT,CASSELSEAFF
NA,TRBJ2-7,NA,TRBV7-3,TGTGCCAGCAGCTCCCAATCGTACAATGAGCAGTACTTC,CASSSQSYNEQYF
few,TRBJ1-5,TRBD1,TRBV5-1,TGCGCCAGCAGCGCGGGACAGGATGATAGCAATCAGCCCCAGCATTTT,CASSAGQDDSNQPQHF
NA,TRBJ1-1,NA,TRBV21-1,TGTGCCAGCAGCGGCCGGAGGAAACTCGGGGGACACCTAAACACTGAAGCTTTCTTT,CASSGRRKLGGHLNTEAFF
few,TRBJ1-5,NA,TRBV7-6,TGTGCCAGCAGCGTAGACCCGACTCAGCCCCAGCATTTT,CASSVDPTQPQHF
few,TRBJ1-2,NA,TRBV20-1,TGCAGTGCGTCGGCGGGACCTAACTATGGCTACACCTTC,CSASAGPNYGYTF
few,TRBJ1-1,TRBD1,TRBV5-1,TGCGCCAGCAGCAGGTCGACAGGGAGCACTGAAGCTTTCTTT,CASSRSTGSTEAFF
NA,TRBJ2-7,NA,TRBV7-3,TGTGCCAGCAGCTTAAGCGGCGGGGAGAGCTCCTACGAGCAGTACTTC,CASSLSGGESSYEQYF
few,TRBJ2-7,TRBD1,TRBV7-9,TGTGCCAGCAGCTTAGCCCGGGACAGTGCCTACGAGCAGTACTTC,CASSLARDSAYEQYF
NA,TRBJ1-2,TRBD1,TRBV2,TGTGCCAGCAGTGAACAATTTGGACAGGAGGCAAACGGCTACACCTTC,CASSEQFGQEANGYTF
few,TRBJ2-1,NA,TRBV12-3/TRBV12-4,TGTGCCAGCAGTTTCGGAGGGGACAGAAACAATGAGCAGTTCTTC,CASSFGGDRNNEQFF
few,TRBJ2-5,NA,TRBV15,TGTGCCACCAGCAGAGATCCTGGAGGGGAGACCCAGTACTTC,CATSRDPGGETQYF
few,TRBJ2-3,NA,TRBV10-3,TGTGCCATCAGTGAGTCGGAGTACACAGATACGCAGTATTTT,CAISESEYTDTQYF
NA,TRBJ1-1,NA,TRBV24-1,TGTGCCACCAGTGATTCGACAGTTTCTGGCACTGAAGCTTTCTTT,CATSDSTVSGTEAFF
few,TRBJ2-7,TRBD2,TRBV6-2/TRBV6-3,TGTGCCAGCAGTTGGGTAGCGGGGGGTGTTGAGCAGTACTTC,CASSWVAGGVEQYF
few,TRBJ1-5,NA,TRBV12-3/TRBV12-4,TGTGCCAGCAGTTTCGGTGGAAGTCAGCCCCAGCATTTT,CASSFGGSQPQHF
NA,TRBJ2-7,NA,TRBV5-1,TGCGCCAGCAAGGAGACAGGAGTCTACGAGCAGTACTTC,CASKETGVYEQYF
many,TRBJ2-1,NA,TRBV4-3,TGCGCCAGCAGCCAAGAGTTGACCTATGAGCAGTTCTTC,CASSQELTYEQFF
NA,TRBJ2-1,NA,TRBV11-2,TGTGCCAGCAGCTCCCTGGGGGGACACAATGAGCAGTTCTTC,CASSSLGGHNEQFF
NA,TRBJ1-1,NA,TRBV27,TGTGCCAGCAGTTTATCGTCCGCAGGGCGCCTAAACACTGAAGCTTTCTTT,CASSLSSAGRLNTEAFF
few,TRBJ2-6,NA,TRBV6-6,TGTGCCAGCAGTCCCCCCCCGGGGGCCAACGTCCTGACTTTC,CASSPPPGANVLTF
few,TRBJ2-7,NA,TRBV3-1,TGTGCCAGCAGCCAGGTGCTCCAGGGAGACCACGAGCAGTACTTC,CASSQVLQGDHEQYF
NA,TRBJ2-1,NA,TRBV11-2,TGTGCCAGCAGTCGCCTGACAGGTCCCTTAAAAAATGAGCAGTTCTTC,CASSRLTGPLKNEQFF